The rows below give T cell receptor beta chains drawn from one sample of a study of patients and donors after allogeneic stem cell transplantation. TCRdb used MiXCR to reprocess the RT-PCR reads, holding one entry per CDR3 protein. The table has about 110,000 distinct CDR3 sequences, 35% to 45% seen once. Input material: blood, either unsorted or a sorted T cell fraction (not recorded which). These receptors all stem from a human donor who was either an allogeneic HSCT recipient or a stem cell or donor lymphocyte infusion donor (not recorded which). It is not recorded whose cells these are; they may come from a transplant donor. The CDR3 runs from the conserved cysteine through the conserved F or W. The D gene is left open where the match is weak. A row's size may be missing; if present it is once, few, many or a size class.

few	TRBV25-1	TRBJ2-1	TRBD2	TGTGCCAGCAGTGAAGTGGGGCGCGGGAGCGGTTACAATGAGCAGTTCTTC	CASSEVGRGSGYNEQFF
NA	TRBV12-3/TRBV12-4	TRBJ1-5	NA	TGTGCCAGCAGTTTAGGGAGCCACAATCAGCCCCAGCATTTT	CASSLGSHNQPQHF
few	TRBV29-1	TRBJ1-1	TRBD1	TGCAGCGTTGTGCCAGGGGGGGTAGGGACTGAAGCTTTCTTT	CSVVPGGVGTEAFF
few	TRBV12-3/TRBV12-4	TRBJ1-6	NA	TGTGCCAGCAGTTTTACCCAGGGTTCACCCCTCCACTTT	CASSFTQGSPLHF
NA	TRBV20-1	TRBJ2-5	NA	TGCAGTGCTAGGGCCTCGTACCAAGAGACCCAGTACTTC	CSARASYQETQYF
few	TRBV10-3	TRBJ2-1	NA	TGTGCCATCAGTGAGCCCCGGTGGGTCCTTAACTACAATGAGCAGTTCTTC	CAISEPRWVLNYNEQFF
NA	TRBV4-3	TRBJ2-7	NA	TGCGCCAGCAGCCAAGGGTACGGCTCCTACGAGCAGTACTTC	CASSQGYGSYEQYF
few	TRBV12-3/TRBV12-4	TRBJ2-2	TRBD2	TGTGCCAGCAGCGGACTAGCGGGAGAGTCCCTCGGGGAGCTGTTTTTT	CASSGLAGESLGELFF
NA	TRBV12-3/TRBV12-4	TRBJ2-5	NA	TGTGCCAGCAGTTTGCTCGGCGGGATCAGGGAGACCCAGTACTTC	CASSLLGGIRETQYF
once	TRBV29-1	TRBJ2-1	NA	TGCAGCGCAGCCTCCGGGGAACGGGGCATCTACAATGAGCAGTTCTTC	CSAASGERGIYNEQFF
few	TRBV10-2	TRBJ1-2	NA	TGCGCCAGCAGTGAGTCGTACAGCCACTATGGCTACACCTTC	CASSESYSHYGYTF
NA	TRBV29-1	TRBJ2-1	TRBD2	TGCAGCGGCCAACTAGCGGGTAAACCCAATGAGCAGTTCTTC	CSGQLAGKPNEQFF
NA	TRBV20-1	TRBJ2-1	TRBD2	TGCAGTGCTAGCCTACTAGCGGGAGGCAGTTACAATGAGCAGTTCTTC	CSASLLAGGSYNEQFF
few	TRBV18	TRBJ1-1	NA	TGTGCCAGCTCACAGGACCTCCCGAGAACTGAAGCTTTCTTT	CASSQDLPRTEAFF
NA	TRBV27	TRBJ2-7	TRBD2	TGTGCCAGCAGTTTAAGCGGTGCGGGAGTCTACGAGCAGTACTTC	CASSLSGAGVYEQYF
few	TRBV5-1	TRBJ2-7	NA	TGCGCCAGCAGCCACCGGGACGCTTCCTACGAGCAGTACTTC	CASSHRDASYEQYF
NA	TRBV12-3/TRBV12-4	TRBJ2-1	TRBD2	TGTGCCAGCAGCCTGCGACCGGGACTAGCGTGGAATGAGCAGTTCTTC	CASSLRPGLAWNEQFF
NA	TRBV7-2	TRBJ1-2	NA	TGTGCCAGCAGCCTTCTTGACTATGGCTACACCTTC	CASSLLDYGYTF
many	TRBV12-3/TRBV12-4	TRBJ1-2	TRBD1	TGTGCCAGCAGTTTAGACAGGGGATATGGCTACACCTTC	CASSLDRGYGYTF
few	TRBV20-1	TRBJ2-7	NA	TGCAGTGCTAGCATTTATGGGTACTACGAGCAGTACTTC	CSASIYGYYEQYF
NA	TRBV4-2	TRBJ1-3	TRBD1	TGTGCCAGCAGCCAAGATTATATACAGGGGAACACCATATATTTT	CASSQDYIQGNTIYF
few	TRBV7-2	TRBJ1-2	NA	TGTGCCAGCAGCTTCTCGGGGAGCGGCTACACCTTC	CASSFSGSGYTF
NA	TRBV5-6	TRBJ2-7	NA	TGTGCCAGCAGCATCACCTTGGCCGAGCAGTACTTC	CASSITLAEQYF
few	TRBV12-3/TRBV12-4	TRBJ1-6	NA	TGTGCCAGCAGTTTGGAGGGACCCAATTCACCCCTCCACTTT	CASSLEGPNSPLHF
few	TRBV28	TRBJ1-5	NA	TGTGCCAGCAGTTACCCGCGGAGTAGCAATCAGCCCCAGCATTTT	CASSYPRSSNQPQHF
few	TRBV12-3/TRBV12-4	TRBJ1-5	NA	TGTGCCAGCAGGAAAGGAGGGAAGGATCAGCCCCAGCATTTT	CASRKGGKDQPQHF
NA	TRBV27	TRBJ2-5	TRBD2	TGTGCCAGCCGACTAGCGGGAGTTGATGAGACCCAGTACTTC	CASRLAGVDETQYF
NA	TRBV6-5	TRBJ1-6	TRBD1	TGTGCCAGCAGAGAAAACAGGGGCAATTCACCCCTCCACTTT	CASRENRGNSPLHF
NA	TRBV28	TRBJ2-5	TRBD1	TGTGCCAGCACCCTCCACAGGGGGCGCGGGGAGACCCAGTACTTC	CASTLHRGRGETQYF
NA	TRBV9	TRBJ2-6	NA	TGTGCCAGCAGCGAGACGCCTTCTGGGGCCAACGTCCTGACTTTC	CASSETPSGANVLTF
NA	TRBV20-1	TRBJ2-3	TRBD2	TGCAGTGCTAGAGGGCCTAGCGGAAACACAGATACGCAGTATTTT	CSARGPSGNTDTQYF
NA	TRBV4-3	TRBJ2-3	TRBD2	TGCGCCAGCAGCCAAGATCTAGCGGGGGCAATCACAGATACGCAGTATTTT	CASSQDLAGAITDTQYF
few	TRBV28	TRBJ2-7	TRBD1	TGTGCCAGCAGTTTCAGGGGGCAAAACGAGCAGTACTTC	CASSFRGQNEQYF
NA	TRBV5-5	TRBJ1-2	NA	TGTGCCAGCAGTCTTTCGTGGCTGTCCGTTCGCTATGGCTACACCTTC	CASSLSWLSVRYGYTF
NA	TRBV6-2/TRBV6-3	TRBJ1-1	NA	TGTGCCAGTACCGGACAGAGAAGGGGAGATCAAGCTTTCTTT	CASTGQRRGDQAFF
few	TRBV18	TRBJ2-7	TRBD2	TGTGCCAGCTCACCACCGGGGACTAGTTCTTACGAGCAGTACTTC	CASSPPGTSSYEQYF
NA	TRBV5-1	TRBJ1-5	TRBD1	TGCGCCAGCAGCTTGACGGGACAGGGAAATCAGCCCCAGCATTTT	CASSLTGQGNQPQHF
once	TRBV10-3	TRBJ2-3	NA	TGTGCCATCAGCATATCGGATACGCAGTATTTT	CAISISDTQYF
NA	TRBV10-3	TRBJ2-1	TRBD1	TGTGCCATCAGTACTGTTGGGACAGCCTACAATGAGCAGTTCTTC	CAISTVGTAYNEQFF
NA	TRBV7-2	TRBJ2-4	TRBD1	TGTGCCAGCAGCTTAGTAGGGGGCGCCGCCAAAAACATTCAGTACTTC	CASSLVGGAAKNIQYF
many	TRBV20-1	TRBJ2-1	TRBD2	TGCAGCGCCGGGACTAGGGGTGCGGATGAGCAGTTCTTC	CSAGTRGADEQFF
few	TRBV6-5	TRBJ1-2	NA	TGTGCCAGCAGCCTCAACTCAAACAGGGCGGGAGGCTACACCTTC	CASSLNSNRAGGYTF
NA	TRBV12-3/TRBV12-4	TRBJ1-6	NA	TGTGCCAGCAGTCTACAGGGATCTAATTCACCCCTCCACTTT	CASSLQGSNSPLHF
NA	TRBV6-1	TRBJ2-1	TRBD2	TGTGCCAGCAGTGAATTAGGGCGGGAGGCCAGCTATGAGCAGTTCTTC	CASSELGREASYEQFF
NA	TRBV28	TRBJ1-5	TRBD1	TGTGCCAGCAGGATGGACAGGGGCGGAGACGATAAGCATTTT	CASRMDRGGDDKHF
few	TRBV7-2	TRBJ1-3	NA	TGTGCCAGCAGCTCCGGACATGTTACCACCATATATTTT	CASSSGHVTTIYF
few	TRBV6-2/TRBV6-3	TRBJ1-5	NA	TGTGCCAGCAGTCCCCGCAGGCAGGATAATCAGCCCCAGCATTTT	CASSPRRQDNQPQHF